This T cell receptor beta chain was sequenced in a study of identical twins. Notes on the study in general: Beta clonotypes that were abundant in cord blood contained fewer insertions, a pattern absent from memory repertoires. Weaker excess twin sharing was seen among beta out-of-frame sequences.

Ten or more counts support this clonotype. The target antigen is unknown. Template switching added a universal primer site; cDNA carried unique molecular identifiers. TCRdb analysed the 5' RACE reads with MiXCR anew, one entry per CDR3 protein. Here the sample spans about 210,000 distinct CDR3 sequences, roughly 9.4% being singletons. Source material: memory (CD45RO+) T cells sorted from blood. The receptor was isolated from a woman aged 18-29 years in good health.

The CDR3 DNA is TGCGCCAGCAGCACCGAGACAGGGACGCAGTATTTT. Its protein product is CASSTETGTQYF. The chain links TRBV5-1 to TRBJ2-3, with 7 bases aligning to TRBD1. The ends lost 4 bases at V and 9 bases at J; junction bases unmatched: 5. CDR1 is SGHRS and CDR2 is YFSETQ in the germline V gene. The CDR3 is 12 residues long.